What follows are 31 T cell receptor beta chains derived from one specimen sequenced in a study of shared clonotypes between healthy human individuals. Clones were read by immunoSEQ multiplex PCR, and TCRdb kept only the in-frame ones, dropping some. In the table there are 600,000 to 800,000 clones, 55% to 80% of which are singletons. The material sequenced was memory CD4+ T cells sorted from blood. Subset specified: CD45RA-negative fraction. These receptors were obtained from a woman aged 25 to 39 in good health.

This chain connects TRBV7-6 to TRBJ1-1; no firm D call. V lost 1 base to trimming and J lost 1 base, with 16 bases between them. Germline-derived CDR1 and CDR2 are SGHVS and FNYEAQ. This CDR3 comprises 17 residues. CDR3 amino acids: CASSLGVRFVSNTEAFF. The CDR3 region has the DNA TGTGCCAGCAGCTTAGGGGTCAGGTTTGTCTCGAACACTGAAGCTTTCTTT.

The V call is TRBV6-5, the J call TRBJ1-2, with D hard to call. The V end lost 0 bases, the J end lost 8 bases, and 13 bases lay between the germline ends. Looked up from germline, CDR1 is MNHEY and CDR2 is SVGAGI. The CDR3 totals 14 residues. The CDR3 DNA reads as TGTGCCAGCAGTTACTCAGCTCCCCAAACGGGCTACACCTTC. Its protein is CASSYSAPQTGYTF.

This clone has only a few counts. CDR3 DNA: TGTGCCAGCAGTTTACTTGGGAACGGAGTCACTGAAGCTTTCTTT. Its translation is CASSLLGNGVTEAFF. This chain uses TRBV27 with TRBJ1-1; D unclear. The CDR3 loop spans 15 amino acids. The germline V gene has CDR1 MNHEY and CDR2 SMNVEV (reference sequence). Deletions cut 2 bases from V and 4 bases from J, with 14 bases between.

This clone has a handful of counts. The chain recombines TRBV2 with TRBJ1-1, with 8 bases that match TRBD1. There are 14 residues in the CDR3. Germline V CDR1 and CDR2: SNHLY, FYNNEI. The J segment lost 4 bases and the V segment lost 5 bases, leaving 6 bases of the junction unmatched. The CDR3 spells CASSRTGYGTEAFF. The CDR3 DNA is TGTGCCAGCAGTCGGACAGGGTATGGCACTGAAGCTTTCTTT. Full variable domain (rest looked up from reference TRBV2 and TRBJ1-1): EPEVTQTPSHQVTQMGQEVILRCVPISNHLYFYWYRQILGQKVEFLVSFYNNEISEKSEIFDDQFSVERPDGSNFTLKIRSTKLEDSAMYFCASSRTGYGTEAFFGQGTRLTVV.

The genes are TRBV7-3 and TRBJ2-2, with D unresolved. V dropped 0 bases and J dropped 7 bases, with 12 bases sitting between them. This CDR3 has 15 amino acids. Germline V lookup: CDR1 SGHTA, CDR2 FQGTGA. The CDR3 loop reads CASSLTDPPDGELFF. Written as DNA, the CDR3 is TGTGCCAGCAGCTTAACGGACCCCCCCGACGGGGAGCTGTTTTTT.

J is TRBJ2-1 and V is TRBV5-6, with 8 bases matching TRBD1. Germline V gives CDR1 SGHDT, CDR2 YYEEEE. J gave up 8 bases and V 5 bases, and 9 bases lay outside the gene matches. The CDR3 has 14 residues. The CDR3 nucleotides are TGTGCCAGCAGTCCCGGACAGGGTGACGATGAGCAGTTCTTC. This sequence encodes CASSPGQGDDEQFF. Using reference TRBV5-6 and TRBJ2-1 for the parts outside the CDR3, the full variable domain is DAGVTQSPTHLIKTRGQQVTLRCSPKSGHDTVSWYQQALGQGPQFIFQYYEEEERQRGNFPDRFSGHQFPNYSSELNVNALLLGDSALYLCASSPGQGDDEQFFGPGTRLTVL.

As concerns this clone: A single base is all that separates this from a far larger clone, so a read error is likely. DNA for the CDR3: TGTGCCAGCCTTCGGTCCGGGACCAACGTCCTGACTTTC. Protein product: CASLRSGTNVLTF. This rearrangement joins TRBV21-1 to TRBJ2-6; the DNA was not compared with TRBD2, the D call given in the table. TRBV21-1 is an annotated pseudogene. The CDR3 totals 13 residues.

This clone was recorded a few times. V gene TRBV19 combines with J gene TRBJ1-1; D is unclear. V lost 3 bases to trimming and J lost 0 bases, with 14 bases between them. From germline, CDR1 is LNHDA and CDR2 SQIVND (reference sequence). CDR3 length: 16 residues. The CDR3 is CASSIGRALVNTEAFF. CDR3 coding DNA: TGTGCCAGTAGTATTGGCCGTGCACTCGTGAACACTGAAGCTTTCTTT.

The sample holds many counts of this clone. The gene calls are TRBV11-2 and TRBJ2-7; D remains unclear. Trimming took off 1 base at V and 0 bases at J, with 13 bases between the two ends. Looked up from germline, CDR1 is SGHAT and CDR2 is FQNNGV. The CDR3 consists of 16 residues. CDR3 coding DNA: TGTGCCAGCAGCTTAGGGATCCTTTTTAGCTCCTACGAGCAGTACTTC. This encodes CASSLGILFSSYEQYF.

This clone was observed a handful of times. The V call is TRBV27, the J call TRBJ2-3, with 9 nucleotides matching TRBD2. The CDR3 is 15 residues long. Unmatched junction bases numbered 9, after V lost 6 bases and J lost 5 bases. The germline V gene has CDR1 MNHEY and CDR2 SMNVEV (reference sequence). The CDR3 region is CASRDSGRARDTQYF. The DNA for the CDR3 is TGTGCCAGCAGAGATAGCGGGAGAGCACGAGATACGCAGTATTTT.

This clone showed up just a few times. This chain joins TRBV28 and TRBJ1-4; possibly TRBD1 for D (6 bases). Germline V CDR1 and CDR2: MDHEN, SYDVKM. V shed 5 bases and J shed 4 bases, with 14 bases lying between them. The CDR3 length is 15 residues. DNA for the CDR3: TGTGCCAGCAGTAGGCCGGGACAAATTAATGAAAAACTGTTTTTT. Its translation is CASSRPGQINEKLFF.

Notes on this clone: The sample holds other DNA sequences that translate to the same CDR3. V usage is TRBV5-1 and J usage is TRBJ2-7, with D possibly matching TRBD2 (5 bases). V lost 2 bases, J lost 1 base, and 13 bases lay in between. CDR1 SGHRS and CDR2 YFSETQ come from the germline V gene. This CDR3 contains 15 residues. The chain's CDR3 is CASSLGGRGSYEQYF. DNA for the CDR3: TGCGCCAGCAGCTTAGGCGGCCGAGGGTCCTACGAGCAGTACTTC.

The chain combines TRBV18 with TRBJ2-7; 7 positions agree with TRBD2. The ends lost 1 base at V and 5 bases at J; junction bases unmatched: 5. Per the germline V gene, CDR1 is KGHSH and CDR2 is LQKENI. This CDR3 is built from 14 residues. The CDR3 sequence: CASSPREGPNEQYF. CDR3 nucleotides: TGTGCCAGCTCACCACGGGAGGGGCCCAACGAGCAGTACTTC.

The gene calls are TRBV7-3 and TRBJ1-2, with 7 bases that match TRBD1. V lost 5 bases and J lost 4; bases outside the gene matches: 13. CDR1 and CDR2 (germline): SGHTA, FQGTGA. The CDR3 has 16 residues. CDR3 nucleotide sequence: TGTGCCAGCAGCCGATACGACAGGGACTTTGGCTATGGCTACACCTTC. It translates to CASSRYDRDFGYGYTF.

The chain recombines TRBV15 with TRBJ2-7; TRBD2 aligns across 13 bases. CDR3 length: 20 residues. The trim removed 2 bases at V and 0 bases at J, leaving 13 bases unmatched. The germline V gene encodes CDR1 LNHNV and CDR2 YYDKDF (reference sequence). The CDR3 bases are TGTGCCACCAGCAGAAAAGGGACTAGCGGGATCCCATCTTCCTCCTACGAGCAGTACTTC. This gives the protein CATSRKGTSGIPSSSYEQYF.

The chain combines TRBV14 with TRBJ2-1; 8 nucleotides match TRBD2. J was trimmed by 7 bases and V by 1 base; bases with no gene match: 3. Germline V gene data show CDR1 as SGHDN and CDR2 as FVKESK. CDR3 length: 14 amino acids. CDR3 nucleotides: TGTGCCAGCAGCCAAGTTGCGGGAGGAAATGAGCAGTTCTTC. It specifies CASSQVAGGNEQFF.

The rearrangement links TRBV28 to TRBJ2-3, with D possibly being TRBD2 (7 bases). Trimming cost V 5 bases and J 9 bases, with 15 bases left between them. CDR3 size: 13 residues. Germline lookup yields CDR1 MDHEN and CDR2 SYDVKM. Here the CDR3 reads CASSGAGRGTQYF. The CDR3 DNA follows: TGTGCCAGCAGTGGAGCGGGAAGGGGGACGCAGTATTTT.

The chain recombines TRBV29-1 with TRBJ2-7; D is tentatively TRBD1 or TRBD2 (5 bases each). Per the germline V gene, CDR1 is SQVTM and CDR2 is ANQGSEA. The CDR3 covers 15 residues. The V gene lost 4 bases and the J gene lost 3 bases, with 19 bases spanning the gap. The CDR3 loop reads CSVADPRGPGYEQYF. DNA of the CDR3: TGCAGCGTTGCCGACCCGAGGGGTCCAGGCTACGAGCAGTACTTC.

V usage is TRBV10-3 and J usage is TRBJ2-7; 10 bases line up with TRBD2. This CDR3 comprises 17 residues. After removal of 11 bases from V and 1 base from J, the junction contained 17 bases not matched to a gene. Germline CDR1 and CDR2: ENHRY and SYGVKD. CDR3 in DNA: TGTGCCGCGCGTCCACGAGCGGGAGGGCTTACTTCCTACGAGCAGTACTTC. Encoded protein: CAARPRAGGLTSYEQYF.

This chain links TRBV20-1 with TRBJ2-6; no firm D call. Germline lookup yields CDR1 DFQATT and CDR2 SNEGSKA (reference sequence). The CDR3 length is 10 residues. Trimming left V 5 bases short and J 4 bases short, with 0 bases between. The CDR3, as DNA: TGCAGTGCTGGGGCCAACGTCCTGACTTTC. Translation gives CSAGANVLTF.

V and J are TRBV10-2 and TRBJ2-7, with no clear D. Deletions cut 6 bases from V and 0 bases from J, with 12 bases between. The CDR3 spans 14 residues. Germline V gives CDR1 WSHSY, CDR2 SAAADI. CDR3 coding DNA: TGCGCCAGCAGGGTAGACGGGTCCTCCTACGAGCAGTACTTC. Translated, it gives CASRVDGSSYEQYF.

This rearrangement joins TRBV2 to TRBJ2-6; D is undetermined. Trimming removed 2 bases at V and 1 base at J, with 9 bases between. The germline V gene encodes CDR1 SNHLY and CDR2 FYNNEI. The CDR3 runs to 16 residues. DNA for the CDR3: TGTGCCAGCAGTGAACCTCGGAGTTCTGGGGCCAACGTCCTGACTTTC. It translates to CASSEPRSSGANVLTF.

In the case of this clone: Being one base from a much bigger clone, this may be a read error. The V call is TRBV14, the J call TRBJ2-3, with D unclear. Deletions cut 5 bases from V and 2 bases from J, with 2 bases between. CDR3 length: 11 residues. CDR1 and CDR2 (germline): SGHDN, FVKESK. CDR3 sequence: CASSSTDTQYF. The CDR3 bases are TGTGCCAGCAGCTCCACAGATACGCAGTATTTT.

This clone was recorded only once. The gene calls are TRBV28 and TRBJ2-3, with a tentative D call TRBD2 (5 bases). The germline V gene has CDR1 MDHEN and CDR2 SYDVKM. The CDR3 extends over 15 amino acids. V dropped 5 bases and J dropped 1 base, with 13 bases sitting between them. The DNA of the CDR3 is TGTGCCAGCAGTCCAGCGAGGGCGGGCACAGATACGCAGTATTTT. Translating it yields CASSPARAGTDTQYF.

The V gene is TRBV5-4, the J gene TRBJ2-3; 7 bases fit TRBD1. Germline values: CDR1 SGHNT, CDR2 YYREEE (reference sequence). V dropped 2 bases and J dropped 1; count of bases not matched to a gene: 13. The CDR3 totals 18 residues. CDR3 protein: CASSFEARGLYRTDTQYF. CDR3 bases: TGTGCCAGCAGCTTTGAGGCGAGGGGGCTCTATCGCACAGATACGCAGTATTTT.

This clone was observed a handful of times. V and J are TRBV13 and TRBJ1-1; no clear D gene. CDR3 length equals 14 residues. V was trimmed by 0 bases and J by 1 base, leaving 6 bases between them. Germline lookup yields CDR1 PRHDT and CDR2 FYEKMQ (reference sequence). The CDR3, as DNA: TGTGCCAGCAGCTTAGGCCTAAAGAACACTGAAGCTTTCTTT. The encoded protein is CASSLGLKNTEAFF.

CDR3 sequence: CASSFPNEKLFF. For the CDR3, the DNA is TGTGCCAGCAGTTTCCCTAATGAAAAACTGTTTTTT. The genes are TRBV27 and TRBJ1-4; D remains unclear. CDR3 length equals 12 residues. Germline assignment: CDR1 MNHEY and CDR2 SMNVEV (reference sequence). With 3 bases removed from V and 3 bases from J, the gap between germline ends came to 2 bases.

A few counts support this clone. The chain recombines TRBV5-1 with TRBJ2-7; 11 bases align to TRBD1. CDR3 size: 16 residues. Germline lookup yields CDR1 SGHRS and CDR2 YFSETQ. J gave up 5 bases and V 3 bases, and 10 bases lay outside the gene matches. For the CDR3, the DNA is TGCGCCAGCAGCTCCTCGGGCGGACAGGGGGCCGACGAGCAGTACTTC. It translates to CASSSSGGQGADEQYF.

The chain links TRBV28 to TRBJ2-7, with D possibly TRBD2 on 6 matching bases. Between the trimmed V and J ends, which lost 2 bases and 3 bases, there was a span of 11 bases. The germline V gene encodes CDR1 MDHEN and CDR2 SYDVKM. The length of the CDR3 is 14 residues. The CDR3 coding sequence is TGTGCCAGCAGTTTAATTCCGGGAGTCTACGAGCAGTACTTC. This codes for CASSLIPGVYEQYF.

The chain is built from TRBV10-2 and TRBJ1-5; D is uncertain. Germline V lookup: CDR1 WSHSY, CDR2 SAAADI. The CDR3 length is 13 residues. V lost 5 bases and J lost 10, with 15 bases in between. CDR3 sequence reads: CASSPKTPQPQHF. The CDR3 DNA is TGCGCCAGCAGTCCCAAGACGCCTCAACCCCAGCATTTT.

This clone occurred once. V and J are TRBV12-2 and TRBJ2-7; the table's D gene call, TRBD2, was not cross checked with the DNA. TRBV12-2 is an annotated pseudogene. The CDR3 extends over 14 amino acids. The CDR3 is CASRLPGSPYEQYF. CDR3 nucleotide sequence: TGTGCAAGTCGCTTACCGGGAAGCCCCTACGAGCAGTACTTC.